These T cell receptor beta chains were read from a single sample in a study of blood T cell repertoires in COVID-19. Only in-frame clones appear in the TCRdb table, and some are missing; sequencing was by immunoSEQ multiplex PCR. The sample carries about 220,000 clones, over 80% recorded once. Sequencing was done on a sample of peripheral blood. These receptors came from a human donor in a cohort sampled during active COVID-19. Both conserved end residues are part of each CDR3.

J gene | CDR3 length | V gene | CDR3 protein
TRBJ1-3 | 14 | TRBV6-6 | CASRQTGAGNTIYF
TRBJ1-2 | 14 | TRBV19 | CASSRDRANYGYTF
TRBJ1-5 | 15 | TRBV19 | CASSIASVSNQPQHF
TRBJ1-3 | 16 | TRBV5-4 | CASSLEVGSSGNTIYF
TRBJ1-2 | 14 | TRBV6-5 | CASSRGREGYGYTF
TRBJ1-3 | 17 | TRBV7-2 | CASSLRGGASSGNTIYF
TRBJ2-5 | 13 | TRBV7-9 | CASSKWTRETQYF
TRBJ1-2 | 14 | TRBV5-1 | CASSGGQGRNGYTF
TRBJ2-7 | 16 | TRBV16 | CASSRETGIAAYEQYF
TRBJ1-3 | 12 | TRBV28 | CASSSGGNTIYF
TRBJ1-1 | 12 | TRBV19 | CASSQGHHEAFF
TRBJ2-3 | 13 | TRBV29-1 | CSVSRESTDTQYF
. | 12 | TRBV7-9 | CASSPRGTEQYF
TRBJ1-2 | 13 | TRBV6-5 | CASRDPGGSGYTF
TRBJ2-3 | 15 | TRBV5-1 | CASSSSGGDTDTQYF
TRBJ1-5 | 14 | TRBV19 | CASSIVGGNQPQHF
TRBJ1-5 | 15 | TRBV19 | CASSIDRASNQPQHF
TRBJ2-5 | 15 | TRBV5-1 | CASSPSLAAQETQYF
TRBJ2-7 | 14 | TRBV19 | CASSREEQGYEQYF
TRBJ1-4 | 16 | TRBV27 | CASSFVLGTGLEKLFF
TRBJ2-7 | 17 | TRBV28 | CASRLPGRTGAPYEQYF
TRBJ2-7 | 13 | TRBV27 | CASSPTGAHEQYF
TRBJ1-5 | 17 | TRBV7-9 | CASSLFPGQGGRPPQHF
TRBJ1-1 | 13 | TRBV28 | CASSLSSNTEAFF
TRBJ1-6 | 17 | TRBV9 | CASSVGAWAGRNSPLHF
TRBJ2-1 | 16 | TRBV28 | CASSLSGTGGANEQFF
TRBJ1-2 | 14 | TRBV25-1 | CASSGRGVGYGYTF
TRBJ1-1 | 16 | TRBV5-1 | CASSLVLRTVYTEAFF
TRBJ1-1 | 14 | TRBV19 | CASTLGQSNTEAFF
TRBJ2-7 | 14 | TRBV7-3 | CASSLSGGKHEQYF
TRBJ1-3 | 14 | TRBV9 | CASSVGSTGNTIYF
TRBJ1-3 | 18 | TRBV10-3 | CAISAGGTQGSSGNTIYF
TRBJ2-2 | 17 | TRBV5-4 | CASSFGGTSGRHGELFF
TRBJ2-1 | 15 | TRBV4-2 | CASSPLAGDYNEQFF
TRBJ2-5 | 14 | TRBV7-2 | CASSLGGSKGTQYF